The 6 T cell receptor beta chains listed next were all sequenced from one sample in a study of T cell responses to AZD1222 COVID-19 vaccine. Assay used: immunoSEQ multiplex PCR; TCRdb lists only in-frame clones, some missing. This repertoire shows around 78,000 clones, 90% found once; its top ten account for 1.2% to 1.5%. Material: peripheral blood, obtained 28 days after the second AZD1222 dose. The origin of the receptors is an adult who received the AZD1222 COVID-19 vaccine.

The rearrangement joins TRBV4-1 to TRBJ1-6; D ambiguous. The CDR3 is 16 amino acids. Trimming shortened V by 4 bases and J by 3 bases, and 13 bases separated the two germline ends. CDR1 MGHRA and CDR2 YSYEKL come from the germline V gene. The CDR3 coding sequence is TGCGCCAGCAGCCGGACGGATTGGGGCTATAATTCACCCCTCCACTTT. Its protein is CASSRTDWGYNSPLHF.

The V call is TRBV18, the J call TRBJ2-5; 7 bases are shared with TRBD1. V dropped 3 bases and J dropped 5; count of bases not matched to a gene: 6. This CDR3 has 14 amino acids. Germline assignment: CDR1 KGHSH and CDR2 LQKENI. The CDR3 loop reads CASSPLTGKETQYF. The DNA of the CDR3 is TGTGCCAGCTCACCGTTGACAGGGAAGGAGACCCAGTACTTC.

This chain connects TRBV10-3 to TRBJ1-1; TRBD1 agrees at 11 bases. The germline V gene encodes CDR1 ENHRY and CDR2 SYGVKD. J was trimmed by 1 base and V by 3 bases; bases with no gene match: 1. CDR3 length equals 15 residues. The CDR3 sequence is CAISDGQGANTEAFF. The CDR3 nucleotides are TGTGCCATCAGTGACGGACAGGGGGCGAACACTGAAGCTTTCTTT.

The rearrangement joins TRBV5-1 to TRBJ1-4; a possible D gene is TRBD1 (5 bases). Germline V gives CDR1 SGHRS, CDR2 YFSETQ. Trimming took off 5 bases at V and 8 bases at J, with 19 bases between the two ends. The CDR3 is 15 residues long. In DNA, the CDR3 is TGCGCCAGCAGACCCCACGATGGGGGGGAAGAAAAACTGTTTTTT. Encoded protein: CASRPHDGGEEKLFF.

This chain joins TRBV6-5 and TRBJ1-1; D gene ambiguous. With 6 bases removed from V and 8 bases from J, the gap between germline ends came to 16 bases. The V gene's germline CDR1 is MNHEY and CDR2 SVGAGI. The CDR3 extends over 13 amino acids. The CDR3 region is CASRTGVVGEAFF. The CDR3 DNA sequence: TGTGCCAGCAGAACGGGTGTGGTCGGAGAAGCTTTCTTT.

The V gene is TRBV3-1 (or the pseudogene TRBV3-2), the J gene TRBJ1-2, with D perhaps TRBD1 (6 bases). Germline CDR1 is LGHDT and CDR2 is YNNKEL (reference sequence). The CDR3 length is 15 residues. V shed 0 bases and J shed 13 bases, with 21 bases lying between them. DNA of the CDR3: TGTGCCAGCAGCCAAGATCCCCAGGGGATCGATTCTCGCACCTTC. It encodes CASSQDPQGIDSRTF.